This TCR beta chain appears in the sequencing data of a study of response to subunit inactivated influenza vaccine. With 4 bases clipped from V and 4 bases from J, the junction kept 21 bases outside the gene matches. Per germline, CDR1 MDHEN and CDR2 SYDVKM. The CDR3 has 20 residues. One entry per CDR3 protein results from TCRdb running MiXCR on the RT-PCR reads. In the table there are 530,000 or so distinct CDR3 sequences, about 11% of which are singletons. This clonotype was recorded many times. Its antigen is not known. Study-wide findings and caveats: With each seasonal influenza vaccination, the authors suggested, few new T cells are recruited.

Sequences were derived from PBMCs from blood, sampled on the day of vaccination. This clonotype was sampled from a man between 50 and 59 years old who received an inactivated influenza vaccine. V usage is TRBV28 and J usage is TRBJ2-5; the match to TRBD2 covers 10 bases. The CDR3 DNA is TGTGCCAGCAGTTCCCTCAGACGGGCTAGCGGGAGCGGAGGGGGAGAGACCCAGTACTTC. It encodes CASSSLRRASGSGGGETQYF.